Below, 14 T cell receptor beta chains from the same sample are listed, as sequenced in a study of T cells in Graves' hyperthyroidism and ophthalmopathy. Amplified regions were TCR beta CDR3 sequences from RNA transcripts. Researchers ran a first-round RT-PCR on the TCR CDR3 using the HTBI primer set. Each CDR3 protein is one row after TCRdb ran MiXCR on the multiplex PCR reads. The table includes about 290,000 distinct CDR3 sequences, about an eighth detected once. The sequencing sample was made of blood. The source of these receptors is a woman between 25 and 40 years old with Graves' hyperthyroidism that later progressed to Graves' ophthalmopathy.

At least ten counts were recorded for this clonotype. The J gene is TRBJ2-2, the V gene TRBV27; 7 bases are shared with TRBD1. The V segment lost 6 bases and the J segment 5 bases; nucleotides outside the gene matches: 6. Germline CDR1 and CDR2: MNHEY and SMNVEV (reference sequence). This CDR3 contains 14 residues. This CDR3 is CASRYRGITGELFF. The CDR3, as DNA: TGTGCCAGCAGATACAGGGGTATAACCGGGGAGCTGTTTTTT.

This clonotype appeared many times. This chain links TRBV29-1 with TRBJ2-7; D possibly uses TRBD1 or TRBD2 (6 bases each). The CDR3 loop spans 14 amino acids. V gave up 4 bases and J gave up 0 bases, with 13 bases separating them. Germline V gene data show CDR1 as SQVTM and CDR2 as ANQGSEA. CDR3 sequence reads: CSVVSGASSYEQYF. The CDR3, as DNA: TGCAGCGTTGTATCGGGGGCGAGCTCCTACGAGCAGTACTTC.

The V and J genes are TRBV19 and TRBJ2-7; 8 bases are shared with TRBD2. J gave up 3 bases and V 6 bases, and 4 bases lay outside the gene matches. Per germline, CDR1 LNHDA and CDR2 SQIVND (reference sequence). This CDR3 region has 13 residues. The DNA of the CDR3 is TGTGCCAGTAGCGGGAGGGCCGTCTACGAGCAGTACTTC. Protein product: CASSGRAVYEQYF. The whole variable domain, filled in from reference TRBV19 and TRBJ2-7, reads DGGITQSPKYLFRKEGQNVTLSCEQNLNHDAMYWYRQDPGQGLRLIYYSQIVNDFQKGDIAEGYSVSREKKESFPLTVTSAQKNPTAFYLCASSGRAVYEQYFGPGTRLTVT.

In its sample, this clonotype was seen many times. The chain combines TRBV7-3 with TRBJ2-5; D is undetermined. Germline CDR1 SGHTA, CDR2 FQGTGA. The CDR3 is made up of 14 amino acids. V lost 1 base and J 3 bases, leaving 9 bases between the germline ends. The CDR3 region is CASSLIPDEETQYF. The CDR3, as DNA: TGTGCCAGCAGCTTAATACCTGACGAAGAGACCCAGTACTTC.

This clonotype was recorded many times. The chain links TRBV30 to TRBJ1-2, with D perhaps matching TRBD1 (5 bases). CDR1 is GTSNPN and CDR2 is SVGIG in the germline V gene (reference sequence). The V end lost 8 bases, the J end lost 7 bases, and 17 bases lay between the germline ends. This CDR3 comprises 12 residues. CDR3 loop: CARPGERGGYTF. In DNA form, the CDR3 reads TGTGCCCGCCCGGGGGAGCGGGGTGGCTACACCTTC.

This chain joins TRBV6-1 and TRBJ2-3; D is ambiguous. V was pared by 4 bases and J by 4 bases, with 9 bases between. Germline V gene lookup returns CDR1 MNHNS and CDR2 SASEGT. The CDR3 is made up of 13 amino acids. For the CDR3, the DNA is TGTGCCAGCAGTGGCAGGAACCCAGATACGCAGTATTTT. Amino acids: CASSGRNPDTQYF.

This clonotype was seen ten or more times. This chain connects TRBV7-3 to TRBJ2-1; D not certain. The CDR3 covers 13 residues. V gave up 1 base and J gave up 8 bases, with 9 bases separating them. Germline loops: CDR1 SGHTA, CDR2 FQGTGA. The CDR3 region has the DNA TGTGCCAGCAGCTTAATAATAGGTGATGAGCAGTTCTTC. The encoded protein is CASSLIIGDEQFF.

The chain employs TRBV2 and TRBJ2-5, with 10 bases fitting TRBD2. The J segment lost 5 bases and the V segment lost 2 bases, leaving 14 bases of the junction unmatched. From germline, CDR1 is SNHLY and CDR2 FYNNEI. The CDR3 runs to 18 residues. The DNA for the CDR3 is TGTGCCAGCAGTGAATTCTCGTGGACTAGCGGTTCGGAGGAGACCCAGTACTTC. Its translation: CASSEFSWTSGSEETQYF.

This clonotype was seen at least ten times. A read error may account for a junction end that differs from germline. The genes are TRBV4-1 and TRBJ2-5; D possibly uses TRBD1 or TRBD2 (6 bases each). The CDR3 has 11 residues. Per the germline V gene, CDR1 is MGHRA and CDR2 is YSYEKL. CDR3 DNA sequence: TGCGCCAGCAGTCAAGGGGGGCTCCAGTACTTC. Translating it yields CASSQGGLQYF.

The sample holds many counts of this clonotype. The V call is TRBV2, the J call TRBJ1-3; D may be TRBD1 (6 bases). Trimming removed 6 bases from V and 0 bases from J, with 15 bases in between. Germline V gene data show CDR1 as SNHLY and CDR2 as FYNNEI. This CDR3 has 16 amino acids. The CDR3 loop reads CASRGGSGNSGNTIYF. CDR3 nucleotide sequence: TGTGCCAGCAGAGGGGGTTCCGGGAACTCTGGAAACACCATATATTTT.

This clonotype was seen many times. The chain is built from TRBV11-2 and TRBJ2-7; TRBD2 is a possible D gene (6 bases). Germline V gives CDR1 SGHAT, CDR2 FQNNGV. There are 17 residues in the CDR3. Trimming took off 2 bases at V and 2 bases at J, with 19 bases between the two ends. CDR3 nucleotides: TGTGCCAGCAGCTTAAGTACGGGTAGCGGTTTTACCTACGAGCAGTACTTC. Protein sequence: CASSLSTGSGFTYEQYF. The full variable domain, rest sourced from reference TRBV11-2 and TRBJ2-7, is EAGVAQSPRYKIIEKRQSVAFWCNPISGHATLYWYQQILGQGPKLLIQFQNNGVVDDSQLPKDRFSAERLKGVDSTLKIQPAKLEDSAVYLCASSLSTGSGFTYEQYFGPGTRLTVT.

This clonotype has ten or more counts. This chain connects TRBV6-1 to TRBJ2-3, with D uncertain. V dropped 6 bases and J dropped 6 bases, with 16 bases sitting between them. Per the germline V gene, CDR1 is MNHNS and CDR2 is SASEGT. The CDR3 is made up of 14 amino acids. The CDR3 is CASSGPSFGDTQYF. The DNA for the CDR3 is TGTGCCAGCAGCGGGCCGTCTTTTGGGGATACGCAGTATTTT.

In its sample, this clonotype was seen many times. The rearrangement uses TRBV28 and TRBJ1-5; D is perhaps TRBD1 (6 bases). Per germline, CDR1 MDHEN and CDR2 SYDVKM. V was clipped by 4 bases and J by 3 bases, with 13 bases between them. This CDR3 comprises 15 residues. The CDR3 reads CASSYTGTHNQPQHF. Here the CDR3 DNA reads TGTGCCAGCAGTTACACAGGGACCCACAATCAGCCCCAGCATTTT. The variable domain in full, with the rest retrieved from reference TRBV28 and TRBJ1-5, is DVKVTQSSRYLVKRTGEKVFLECVQDMDHENMFWYRQDPGLGLRLIYFSYDVKMKEKGDIPEGYSVSREKKERFSLILESASTNQTSMYLCASSYTGTHNQPQHFGDGTRLSIL.

This clonotype was picked up many times. The chain recombines TRBV11-2 with TRBJ1-1; D gene unclear. The CDR3 contains 13 residues. Germline V gene sequence: CDR1 SGHAT, CDR2 FQNNGV. V shed 4 bases and J shed 1 base, with 7 bases lying between them. DNA for the CDR3: TGTGCCAGCAGCTCCAAAGCGAACACTGAAGCTTTCTTT. As protein: CASSSKANTEAFF.